These 12 T cell receptor beta chains share one sample of origin, sequenced in a study of T cells in Graves' hyperthyroidism and ophthalmopathy. TCR beta CDR3 regions were amplified from RNA. TCR CDR3 underwent first-round RT-PCR with the HTBI primer set. One entry per CDR3 protein results from TCRdb running MiXCR on the multiplex PCR reads. There are about 340,000 distinct CDR3 sequences in the sample; roughly a fifth occur only once, and around 50% lies in the top ten. Source material: blood. The receptor set was obtained from a woman aged 45 to 65 with Graves' hyperthyroidism.

The rearrangement links TRBV2 to TRBJ2-5; no firm D call. The V and J ends lost 5 bases and 3 bases respectively, with 13 bases between them. The CDR3 consists of 14 residues. From germline, CDR1 is SNHLY and CDR2 FYNNEI. The CDR3 nucleotides read TGTGCCAGCAGTTTCCGGGCGAACAAAGAGACCCAGTACTTC. Translated, it gives CASSFRANKETQYF.

This clonotype was counted ten times or more. The chain joins TRBV30 to TRBJ2-1; 11 bases map to TRBD2. The CDR3 consists of 13 residues. The V gene end was trimmed by 7 bases and the J gene end by 6 bases; junction bases not matched to a gene: 5. Germline loops: CDR1 GTSNPN, CDR2 SVGIG (reference sequence). CDR3 protein: CALGLAGLNEQFF. The CDR3 DNA reads as TGTGCCTTAGGACTAGCGGGCCTCAATGAGCAGTTCTTC.

The genes are TRBV12-3 or TRBV12-4 and TRBJ2-7; D tentatively reads TRBD1 or TRBD2 (5 bases each). The CDR3 has 13 amino acids. The V end was cut by 6 bases, the J end by 2 bases, with 11 bases between. The CDR3 DNA is TGTGCCAGCAGACGGGACGGGGCCTACGAGCAGTACTTC. It yields the protein CASRRDGAYEQYF.

J is TRBJ2-5 and V is TRBV2, with D perhaps given as TRBD1 or TRBD2 (5 bases each). Trimming took 6 bases from V and 3 from J, leaving 14 bases between them. Germline V lookup: CDR1 SNHLY, CDR2 FYNNEI. The CDR3 contains 14 residues. Here the CDR3 DNA reads TGTGCCAGCAGCCTTAGCGTAGGGGAAGAGACCCAGTACTTC. It encodes CASSLSVGEETQYF.

The genes are TRBV6-1 and TRBJ1-3; D uncertain. V was cut by 11 bases and J by 0 bases, with 14 bases left in between. Germline V gene data show CDR1 as MNHNS and CDR2 as SASEGT. This CDR3 spans 14 amino acids. The CDR3 region is CAGQDFYSGNTIYF. In nucleotides, the CDR3 is TGTGCCGGCCAGGACTTCTACTCTGGAAACACCATATATTTT.

The chain joins TRBV19 to TRBJ2-1; 14 nucleotides match TRBD2. V dropped 3 bases and J dropped 0; count of bases not matched to a gene: 4. Germline loops: CDR1 LNHDA, CDR2 SQIVND (reference sequence). The CDR3 covers 18 residues. Here the CDR3 DNA reads TGTGCCAGTAGTATCACCGGGACTAGCGGGAGCTCCTACAATGAGCAGTTCTTC. It is translated as CASSITGTSGSSYNEQFF.

The rearrangement joins TRBV10-3 to TRBJ1-2; 8 bases align to TRBD1. The CDR3 runs to 13 residues. The V gene end was trimmed by 4 bases and the J gene end by 6 bases; junction bases not matched to a gene: 4. Germline-derived CDR1 and CDR2 are ENHRY and SYGVKD. The CDR3 protein is CAISAGQGHGYTF. The CDR3 nucleotides are TGTGCCATCAGTGCCGGACAGGGTCATGGCTACACCTTC.

This clonotype was seen only a few times. The chain couples TRBV6-1 to TRBJ2-7, with 8 nucleotides matching TRBD1. The CDR3 covers 14 residues. From germline, CDR1 is MNHNS and CDR2 SASEGT. V gave up 6 bases and J gave up 4 bases; unmatched junction bases: 8. The CDR3 DNA is TGTGCCAGCAGCCCTCAGGGGGCCGGGTACGAGCAGTACTTC. Its protein product is CASSPQGAGYEQYF.

Many counts were recorded for this clonotype. The chain employs TRBV6-1 and TRBJ1-6; TRBD1 agrees at 8 bases. This CDR3 region has 14 residues. Germline V gene lookup returns CDR1 MNHNS and CDR2 SASEGT. J was trimmed by 8 bases and V by 5 bases; bases with no gene match: 5. The CDR3 bases are TGTGCCAGCAGTCCCGGACAGGGCTATTCACCCCTCCACTTT. Its translation is CASSPGQGYSPLHF.

The sample holds many counts of this clonotype. The CDR3 region is CASSRDEKLFF. The CDR3 DNA reads TGTGCCAGCAGCCGGGACGAAAAACTGTTTTTT. This rearrangement joins TRBV12-3 or TRBV12-4 to TRBJ1-4; tentatively, D is TRBD1 (5 bases). The CDR3 spans 11 residues. The germline V and J ends were trimmed by 6 bases and 8 bases, with 7 bases remaining between them.

The sample holds many counts of this clonotype. The chain joins TRBV27 to TRBJ1-2, with 9 bases that match TRBD1. Germline V CDR1 and CDR2: MNHEY, SMNVEV (reference sequence). The V gene end was trimmed by 5 bases and the J gene end by 2 bases; junction bases not matched to a gene: 9. This CDR3 has 16 residues. The DNA of the CDR3 is TGTGCCAGCAGTACCTCGGCGGGGACAGGGAACTATGGCTACACCTTC. As protein: CASSTSAGTGNYGYTF.

This chain joins TRBV5-1 and TRBJ1-3; 7 bases map to TRBD1. Germline-derived CDR1 and CDR2 are SGHRS and YFSETQ. V lost 3 bases, J lost 8 bases, and 8 bases stayed unmatched. The CDR3 contains 14 residues. CDR3 sequence reads: CASSSTGAGDTIYF. CDR3 DNA sequence: TGCGCCAGCAGCTCTACAGGGGCCGGAGACACCATATATTTT.